The subject of this entry is one T cell receptor (beta chain). Its specificity is not known. This sample was taken from a study of T cells in Graves' hyperthyroidism and ophthalmopathy. From RNA transcripts, TCR beta CDR3 regions were amplified. First-round RT-PCR targeting the TCR CDR3 was performed with the HTBI primer set. TCRdb itself ran the multiplex PCR reads through MiXCR, one entry per CDR3 protein. The sample shows more than 500,000 distinct CDR3 sequences, about 43% of them seen only once. The V and J ends lost 12 bases and 6 bases, in that order; junction bases with no gene match: 6. CDR3 size: 12 residues. CDR1 KGHDR and CDR2 SFDVKD come from the germline V gene. Study-level findings and limits: Most thyroid-expanded clonotypes above 0.001 were also found in blood. The model identified upcoming ophthalmopathy a median roughly 6.5 months ahead of onset. Ophthalmopathy and stable hyperthyroidism were told apart by a 13 V-J model.

Sequencing was carried out using peripheral blood or thyroid tissue (not recorded which). This receptor was obtained from an adult woman with Graves' disease, either hyperthyroidism or ophthalmopathy (not recorded which). The chain uses TRBV24-1 and TRBJ1-5; 8 positions match TRBD1. Written as DNA, the CDR3 is TGTGCCCCAGGACAGGGTGGTCAGCCCCAGCATTTT. As protein: CAPGQGGQPQHF.